This T cell receptor (beta chain) derives from a study of blood T cell repertoires in COVID-19 (TCRdb year 2020). For the study in its entirety: Samples from collaborators originated in the United States, Italy and Spain and spanned both the acute and convalescent phases of COVID-19. Deeply sampled blood TCRbeta repertoires from subjects exposed to, actively infected with, or recovered from COVID-19 were included in the dataset. Sample metadata almost always included a de-identified subject ID, COVID-19 status, age in years and sex. Where available, HLA class I and class II types were obtained from metadata supplied by the sample provider rather than from assay-based typing. Samples were obtained from the ongoing ImmuneRACE study (first 160 participants) and from 1,254 subjects provided by 6 global collaborators. The repertoires were made available in a free public database intended to serve as a resource for research on the immune response to SARS-CoV-2. The material from the prospective study consisted of cDNA or gDNA derived from T cells, B-cell-depleted T cells, or PBMCs. Study-level results and caveats: How much clinical and demographic metadata was included differed by source and by participant, and the metadata was provided uncurated.

Turning to this clone: Its antigen is currently not known. Base qualities were left out, and no much larger clone turns up one base away.

TCRbeta CDR3 regions were amplified from genomic DNA using the immunoSEQ Assay, a bias-controlled multiplex PCR. The paper's data handling went like this. Nucleated cell counts per sample were estimated from amplification of reference gene primers within the assay. To quantify the absolute abundance of each unique TCRbeta CDR3 rearrangement, sequence reads were collapsed and filtered. For each sample, productive Simpson clonality was calculated by taking the square root of Simpson's diversity index across productive rearrangements. Drawn from immuneACCESS, this table holds only the in-frame rearrangements with V and J called that TCRdb kept. Clones are partly lost; checked studies trace under half to an unresolved V gene and leave the rest unexplained. For V, J and clone size, that table is used; D and trimming come from the DNA. This sample is represented by about 160,000 clones; approximately 88% of them were singletons. Together, the top ten hold 6.5% to 8% of the sample.

CDR1 and CDR2 are read off the germline V gene as SGHVS and FQNEAQ. Spanning cysteine to phenylalanine, the CDR3 consists of 15 amino acids. Only CDR3 DNA is held: 45 bases, read in frame from base 1. V and J are truncated by 6 bases and 0 bases respectively, leaving an intervening sequence of 12 bases. Participants in the prospective study were enrolled through a virtual design, were aged 18 to 89 years, and lived in approximately 24 United States geographic areas. To assign participants to cohorts, the prospective study relied on clinical history that participants themselves reported in a screening survey and a study questionnaire. ImmuneRACE Cohort 3 recovered participants were defined by two consecutive negative NP/OP PCR tests, healthcare professional clearance, or symptom resolution. In the prospective study, whole blood, serum and a nasopharyngeal or oropharyngeal swab were collected from each participant by mobile phlebotomists. Additional blood draws and questionnaires over an approximately two-month period could optionally be provided by prospective study participants. Before DNA extraction, blood samples from the prospective study were shipped at room temperature or frozen.

The sequence is built from TRBV7-8 and TRBJ1-3; the D gene assignment is ambiguous. Sequenced: PBMCs or T cells enriched from blood (not recorded which). The receptor comes from a woman between 50 and 59 years old who had recovered from COVID-19. The nucleotide sequence reads as follows: TGTGCCAGCAGTCAAGGCAGGCACTCTGGAAACACCATATATTTT. Translated, this is CASSQGRHSGNTIYF.